These 27 T cell receptor beta chains were sequenced from one sample in a study of cytomegalovirus exposure and HLA in healthy donors. The primer mix had 60 Vbeta and 13 Jbeta primers. The protocol was immunoSEQ multiplex PCR, while the TCRdb copy is restricted to in-frame clones and leaves out a portion. The table lists about 160,000 clones, 60% to 85% of them singletons, with around 6.3% in the top ten. Specimen: PBMCs. These receptor sequences come from a man in his fifties or sixties in good health and CMV-seropositive.

This clone was seen more than once but under ten times. V is TRBV29-1 and J is TRBJ2-5; possibly TRBD2 for D (5 bases). This CDR3 region has 10 residues. Germline V gene sequence: CDR1 SQVTM, CDR2 ANQGSEA. Trimming took 6 bases from V and 3 from J, leaving 5 bases between them. CDR3 in amino acids: CSVREETQYF. DNA of the CDR3: TGCAGCGTGAGGGAAGAGACCCAGTACTTC.

This sequence joins TRBV6-4 and TRBJ2-6; 10 bases are a match to TRBD1. The CDR3 contains 18 residues. V was pared by 6 bases and J by 0 bases, with 8 bases of the junction left unmatched. From germline, CDR1 is MRHNA and CDR2 SNTAGT. The CDR3 DNA reads TGTGCCAGCAGACCCTGGACAGGGGGGGACTCTGGGGCCAACGTCCTGACTTTC. This codes for CASRPWTGGDSGANVLTF.

The chain employs TRBV9 and TRBJ2-1; D is possibly TRBD2 (5 bases). CDR3 length: 16 amino acids. Germline CDR1 reads SGDLS; CDR2 reads YYNGEE. V lost 0 bases and J lost 8, with 18 bases in between. CDR3 residues: CASSVGAGNVFDEQFF. The CDR3 coding sequence is TGTGCCAGCAGCGTAGGGGCCGGGAACGTGTTTGATGAGCAGTTCTTC.

V is TRBV4-2 and J is TRBJ1-2, with 10 bases aligning to TRBD1. V dropped 5 bases and J dropped 0; count of bases not matched to a gene: 9. The CDR3 runs to 17 residues. Looked up from germline, CDR1 is LGHNA and CDR2 is YNFKEQ. Here the CDR3 DNA reads TGTGCCAGCAGCTATGGACAGGGGGTATTGGCTAACTATGGCTACACCTTC. Translated, it gives CASSYGQGVLANYGYTF.

The J gene is TRBJ1-5, the V gene TRBV5-6; 11 bases line up with TRBD1. The CDR3 extends over 16 amino acids. Germline lookup yields CDR1 SGHDT and CDR2 YYEEEE. V lost 4 bases, J lost 2 bases, and 5 bases stayed unmatched. DNA of the CDR3: TGTGCCAGCAGCCGTGGGACAGGGGGTGGCAATCAGCCCCAGCATTTT. Encoded protein: CASSRGTGGGNQPQHF. Together with reference TRBV5-6 and TRBJ1-5, the CDR3 gives the full variable domain: DAGVTQSPTHLIKTRGQQVTLRCSPKSGHDTVSWYQQALGQGPQFIFQYYEEEERQRGNFPDRFSGHQFPNYSSELNVNALLLGDSALYLCASSRGTGGGNQPQHFGDGTRLSIL.

V and J are TRBV5-1 and TRBJ2-4, with unresolved D. Trimming took 0 bases from V and 0 from J, leaving 13 bases between them. This CDR3 comprises 17 residues. Looked up from germline, CDR1 is SGHRS and CDR2 is YFSETQ. The CDR3 here is CASSLASTNLAKNIQYF. CDR3 bases: TGCGCCAGCAGCTTGGCCTCGACAAACCTAGCCAAAAACATTCAGTACTTC.

The V gene is TRBV5-4, the J gene TRBJ1-1, with 7 bases identical to TRBD1. The CDR3 loop spans 16 amino acids. Trimming at V came to 0 bases and at J to 0 bases, leaving 5 bases not matched to a gene. The V gene's germline CDR1 is SGHNT and CDR2 YYREEE (reference sequence). CDR3 DNA sequence: TGTGCCAGCAGCTTGGCCGGGACAGAATTGAACACTGAAGCTTTCTTT. Translated: CASSLAGTELNTEAFF. The variable domain in full, completed from reference TRBV5-4 and TRBJ1-1, reads ETGVTQSPTHLIKTRGQQVTLRCSSQSGHNTVSWYQQALGQGPQFIFQYYREEENGRGNFPPRFSGLQFPNYSSELNVNALELDDSALYLCASSLAGTELNTEAFFGQGTRLTVV.

This CDR3 is CASSVLAGGPYEQYF. CDR3 bases: TGTGCCAGCAGCGTACTAGCGGGAGGGCCCTACGAGCAGTACTTC. This chain links TRBV9 with TRBJ2-5; 12 positions match TRBD2. The end of the DNA fits TRBJ2-7 better, so the J call may be wrong. Germline CDR1 and CDR2: SGDLS and YYNGEE. The CDR3 runs to 15 residues.

The chain has TRBV6-1 and TRBJ2-3, with D unclear. This CDR3 has 12 residues. V was pared by 6 bases and J by 2 bases, with 6 bases between. Germline V lookup: CDR1 MNHNS, CDR2 SASEGT. CDR3 in DNA: TGTGCCAGCAGCGAATACACAGATACGCAGTATTTT. Translating it yields CASSEYTDTQYF.

The chain has TRBV27 and TRBJ2-7; TRBD1 matches at 9 bases. Per the germline V gene, CDR1 is MNHEY and CDR2 is SMNVEV (reference sequence). The CDR3 spans 15 residues. Unmatched junction bases numbered 8, after V lost 3 bases and J lost 5 bases. The CDR3 bases are TGTGCCAGCAGTTTTCTCGGGGACAGGGTCCACGAGCAGTACTTC. Its translation: CASSFLGDRVHEQYF.

This chain connects TRBV9 to TRBJ2-2, with TRBD1 matching over 12 bases. V lost 4 bases, J lost 2 bases, and 3 bases stayed unmatched. The CDR3 has 16 residues. CDR1 and CDR2 from the germline V gene are SGDLS and YYNGEE. The CDR3 protein is CASSFGTGGNTGELFF. As DNA, the CDR3 is TGTGCCAGCAGCTTCGGGACAGGGGGCAACACCGGGGAGCTGTTTTTT.

This chain joins TRBV10-1 and TRBJ2-3, with 8 nucleotides matching TRBD2. Germline V gene lookup returns CDR1 WNHNN and CDR2 SYGVQD (reference sequence). The CDR3 has 13 residues. V gave up 9 bases and J gave up 0 bases; unmatched junction bases: 2. CDR3 in DNA: TGCGCCAGTAGCGGGATCAGCACAGATACGCAGTATTTT. Translation gives CASSGISTDTQYF.

The chain uses TRBV10-3 and TRBJ2-5, with D perhaps matching TRBD1 (6 bases). The CDR3 is made up of 16 amino acids. Trimming took 1 base from V and 1 from J, leaving 13 bases between them. The germline V gene has CDR1 ENHRY and CDR2 SYGVKD. The CDR3 sequence is CAISEWQGIAQETQYF. The CDR3, as DNA: TGTGCCATCAGTGAGTGGCAGGGGATAGCCCAAGAGACCCAGTACTTC.

This sequence joins TRBV21-1 and TRBJ1-1. TRBV21-1 is assigned pseudogene status. This CDR3 comprises 15 residues. The CDR3 DNA follows: TGTGCCAGCAGCACCGTCAGGTCGAGGGACACTGAAGCTTTCTTT. Protein sequence: CASSTVRSRDTEAFF.

The gene calls are TRBV19 and TRBJ2-3, with D tentatively TRBD2 (5 bases). The germline gives CDR1 LNHDA, CDR2 SQIVND (reference sequence). This CDR3 is built from 14 residues. V lost 3 bases to trimming and J lost 4 bases, with 11 bases between them. The CDR3 DNA reads as TGTGCCAGTAGTATCGGCCGGGATCCAGATACGCAGTATTTT. As protein: CASSIGRDPDTQYF.

This chain connects TRBV5-4 to TRBJ2-7; a possible D gene is TRBD1 (6 bases). Trimming took 4 bases from V and 0 from J, leaving 20 bases between them. Germline lookup yields CDR1 SGHNT and CDR2 YYREEE (reference sequence). CDR3 length: 17 residues. Here the CDR3 reads CASSTGVTGQISYEQYF. The CDR3 DNA sequence: TGTGCCAGCAGCACAGGAGTTACGGGACAAATCTCCTACGAGCAGTACTTC.

The chain is built from TRBV13 and TRBJ2-3; 10 bases agree with TRBD2. Germline V gene lookup returns CDR1 PRHDT and CDR2 FYEKMQ (reference sequence). Trimming removed 6 bases from V and 6 bases from J; junction bases left unmatched: 9. The CDR3 runs 15 residues. The chain's CDR3 is CASSLASGSVDTQYF. Here the CDR3 DNA reads TGTGCCAGCAGTTTGGCTAGCGGGAGTGTTGATACGCAGTATTTT.

The chain links TRBV19 to TRBJ2-1; 10 bases are shared with TRBD1. This CDR3 region has 18 residues. Trimming cost V 5 bases and J 2 bases; bases outside gene matches: 12. The germline gives CDR1 LNHDA, CDR2 SQIVND (reference sequence). The CDR3 DNA reads as TGTGCCAGTAGTCCGAGAGCTCCCGGGACAGGGGCCTACAATGAGCAGTTCTTC. This codes for CASSPRAPGTGAYNEQFF.

V usage is TRBV6-4 and J usage is TRBJ1-1; D not resolved. Trimming stripped 5 bases from V and 7 bases from J, with 11 bases between. Germline CDR1 MRHNA, CDR2 SNTAGT. This CDR3 has 12 residues. CDR3 sequence (DNA): TGTGCCAGCAGTTCGGGTCGGGGTGAAGCTTTCTTT. Protein product: CASSSGRGEAFF.

The chain uses TRBV19 and TRBJ1-5, with D possibly being TRBD1 (5 bases). This CDR3 region has 15 residues. V was trimmed by 7 bases and J by 0 bases, leaving 13 bases between them. Germline CDR1 and CDR2: LNHDA and SQIVND (reference sequence). The CDR3 spells CASMQTAYSNQPQHF. CDR3 DNA sequence: TGTGCCAGTATGCAGACAGCCTATAGCAATCAGCCCCAGCATTTT.

V is TRBV2 and J is TRBJ1-1; D possibly corresponds to TRBD1 (5 bases). The CDR3 is 13 residues long. V was clipped by 3 bases and J by 10 bases, with 15 bases between them. The germline CDR1 and CDR2 sequences are SNHLY and FYNNEI. CDR3 bases: TGTGCCAGCAGTGAGGATAGCGGGGGAATAGCTTTCTTT. This translates into CASSEDSGGIAFF.

This sequence joins TRBV5-1 and TRBJ2-2; maybe TRBD2 (5 bases). V dropped 0 bases and J dropped 4 bases, with 7 bases sitting between them. The CDR3 sequence is 14 residues long. From germline, CDR1 is SGHRS and CDR2 YFSETQ. The CDR3 DNA reads TGCGCCAGCAGCTTGGGAGGGAGCACCGGGGAGCTGTTTTTT. It specifies CASSLGGSTGELFF. Based on the CDR3 plus reference TRBV5-1 and TRBJ2-2, the full variable domain is KAGVTQTPRYLIKTRGQQVTLSCSPISGHRSVSWYQQTPGQGLQFLFEYFSETQRNKGNFPGRFSGRQFSNSRSEMNVSTLELGDSALYLCASSLGGSTGELFFGEGSRLTVL.

The genes are TRBV6-1 and TRBJ2-1; 8 bases are a match to TRBD2. Germline lookup yields CDR1 MNHNS and CDR2 SASEGT. The V segment lost 6 bases and the J segment 9 bases; nucleotides outside the gene matches: 7. There are 13 residues in the CDR3. The CDR3 bases are TGTGCCAGCAGGCTAGCGGGCTCAGGTGAGCAGTTCTTC. This translates into CASRLAGSGEQFF.

The chain employs TRBV28 and TRBJ2-5; D is perhaps TRBD1 (5 bases). The J call may be wrong; the DNA end is better matched by TRBJ2-7. In germline, CDR1 is MDHEN, CDR2 SYDVKM. CDR3 length: 15 amino acids. CDR3 DNA: TGTGCCAGCAGTTTATGCGCGTGGGCAGGGTGCGAGCAGTACTTC. Translation: CASSLCAWAGCEQYF.

The chain has TRBV30 and TRBJ1-4; TRBD1 is a possible D gene (6 bases). The germline V gene encodes CDR1 GTSNPN and CDR2 SVGIG (reference sequence). CDR3 length: 16 amino acids. The ends were cut back, 1 base at V and 4 bases at J, with 16 bases in the middle. The CDR3 loop reads CAWSALFGQSNEKLFF. CDR3 coding DNA: TGTGCCTGGAGTGCCCTTTTTGGACAGAGTAATGAAAAACTGTTTTTT. Combining the CDR3 with reference TRBV30 and TRBJ1-4 gives the whole variable domain SQTIHQWPATLVQPVGSPLSLECTVEGTSNPNLYWYRQAAGRGLQLLFYSVGIGQISSEVPQNLSASRPQDRQFILSSKKLLLSDSGFYLCAWSALFGQSNEKLFFGSGTQLSVL.

The chain recombines TRBV28 with TRBJ2-3, with D possibly TRBD2 on 5 matching bases. The CDR3 runs to 11 residues. Germline V gene data show CDR1 as MDHEN and CDR2 as SYDVKM. V shed 10 bases and J shed 4 bases, with 9 bases lying between them. The CDR3 region is CAIGESDTQYF. The CDR3 bases are TGTGCCATCGGGGAGTCAGATACGCAGTATTTT.

The chain joins TRBV10-2 to TRBJ2-7, with D hard to call. V dropped 6 bases and J dropped 1 base, with 13 bases sitting between them. The germline CDR1 and CDR2 sequences are WSHSY and SAAADI. The CDR3 length is 14 residues. CDR3 nucleotide sequence: TGCGCCAGCAGCTGGAGATCCTCTTCCTACGAGCAGTACTTC. This translates into CASSWRSSSYEQYF.